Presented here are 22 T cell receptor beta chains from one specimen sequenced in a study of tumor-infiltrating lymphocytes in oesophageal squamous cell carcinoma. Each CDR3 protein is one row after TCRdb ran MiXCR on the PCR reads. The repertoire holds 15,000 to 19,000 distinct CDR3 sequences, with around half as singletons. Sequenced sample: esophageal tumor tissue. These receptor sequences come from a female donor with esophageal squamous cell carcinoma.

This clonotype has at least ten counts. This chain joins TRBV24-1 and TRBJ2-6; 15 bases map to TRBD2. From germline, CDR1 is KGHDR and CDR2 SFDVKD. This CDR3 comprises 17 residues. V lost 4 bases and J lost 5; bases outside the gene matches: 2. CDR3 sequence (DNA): TGTGCCACCAGTGAAGGACTAGCGGGGGGGTGGGCCAACGTCCTGACTTTC. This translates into CATSEGLAGGWANVLTF.

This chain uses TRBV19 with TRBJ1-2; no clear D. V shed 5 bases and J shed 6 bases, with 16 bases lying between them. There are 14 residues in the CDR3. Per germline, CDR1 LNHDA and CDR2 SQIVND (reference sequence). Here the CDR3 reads CASSRVDLRNGYTF. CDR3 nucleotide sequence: TGTGCCAGTAGTCGGGTTGACCTCCGTAATGGCTACACCTTC.

The CDR3 loop is CASSPTGVLMGEQYF. In nucleotides, the CDR3 is TGTGCCAGCAGTCCGACAGGGGTCCTTATGGGCGAGCAGTACTTC. The V gene is TRBV7-8, the J gene TRBJ2-7, with 8 positions matching TRBD1. The germline V gene has CDR1 SGHVS and CDR2 FQNEAQ. V trimming: 6 bases; J trimming: 6 bases; junction bases outside the gene matches: 13. The CDR3 runs 15 residues. Complete variable domain (other parts from reference TRBV7-8 and TRBJ2-7): GAGVSQSPRYKVAKRGQDVALRCDPISGHVSLFWYQQALGQGPEFLTYFQNEAQLDKSGLPSDRFFAERPEGSVSTLKIQRTQQEDSAVYLCASSPTGVLMGEQYFGPGTRLTVT.

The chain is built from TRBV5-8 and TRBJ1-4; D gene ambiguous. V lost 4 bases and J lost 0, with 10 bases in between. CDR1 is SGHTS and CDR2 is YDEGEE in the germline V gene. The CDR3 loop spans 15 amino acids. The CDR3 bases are TGTGCCAGCAGCGGAAGACTTACAACTAATGAAAAACTGTTTTTT. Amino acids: CASSGRLTTNEKLFF.

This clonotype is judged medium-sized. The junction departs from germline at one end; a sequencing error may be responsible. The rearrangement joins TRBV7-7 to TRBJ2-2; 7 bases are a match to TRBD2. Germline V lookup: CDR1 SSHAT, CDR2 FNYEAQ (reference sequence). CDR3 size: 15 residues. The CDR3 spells CASSPLGGTSGELFF. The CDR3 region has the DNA TGTGCTAGCAGCCCTCTGGGGGGGACCTCCGGGGAGCTGTTTTTT. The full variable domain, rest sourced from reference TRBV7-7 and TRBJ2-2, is GAGVSQSPRYKVTKRGQDVTLRCDPISSHATLYWYQQALGQGPEFLTYFNYEAQPDKSGLPSDRFSAERPEGSISTLTIQRTEQRDSAMYRCASSPLGGTSGELFFGEGSRLTVL.

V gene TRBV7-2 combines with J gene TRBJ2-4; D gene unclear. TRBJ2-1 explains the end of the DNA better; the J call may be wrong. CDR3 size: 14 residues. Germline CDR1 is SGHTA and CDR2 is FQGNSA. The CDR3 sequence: CASSLDPAANEQFF. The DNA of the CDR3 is TGTGCCAGCAGCTTAGATCCGGCGGCCAATGAGCAGTTCTTC.

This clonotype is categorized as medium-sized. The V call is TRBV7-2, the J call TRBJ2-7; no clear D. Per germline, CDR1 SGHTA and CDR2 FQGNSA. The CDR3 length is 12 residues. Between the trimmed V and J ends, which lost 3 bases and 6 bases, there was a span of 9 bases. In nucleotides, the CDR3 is TGTGCCAGCAGCTTCCCCACGGGCGAGCAGTACTTC. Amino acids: CASSFPTGEQYF.

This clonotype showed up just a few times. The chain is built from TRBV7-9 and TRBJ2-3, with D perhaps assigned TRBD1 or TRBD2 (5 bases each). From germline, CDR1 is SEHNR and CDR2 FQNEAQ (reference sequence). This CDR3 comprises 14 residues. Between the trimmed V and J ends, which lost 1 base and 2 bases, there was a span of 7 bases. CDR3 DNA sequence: TGTGCCAGCAGCTTAGGAGGGGCCACAGATACGCAGTATTTT. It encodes CASSLGGATDTQYF.

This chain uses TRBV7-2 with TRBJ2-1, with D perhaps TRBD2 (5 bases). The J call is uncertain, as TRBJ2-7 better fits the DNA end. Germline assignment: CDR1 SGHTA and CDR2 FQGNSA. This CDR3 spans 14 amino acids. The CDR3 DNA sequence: TGTGCCAGCAGCCTTATGCTAGACTACAATGAGCAGTACTTC. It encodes CASSLMLDYNEQYF.

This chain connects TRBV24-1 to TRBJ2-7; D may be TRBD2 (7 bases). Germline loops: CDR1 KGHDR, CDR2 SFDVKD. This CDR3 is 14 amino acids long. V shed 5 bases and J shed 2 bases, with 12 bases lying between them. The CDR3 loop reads CATSGGRGTYEQYF. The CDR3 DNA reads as TGTGCCACCAGTGGGGGGCGGGGGACCTACGAGCAGTACTTC.

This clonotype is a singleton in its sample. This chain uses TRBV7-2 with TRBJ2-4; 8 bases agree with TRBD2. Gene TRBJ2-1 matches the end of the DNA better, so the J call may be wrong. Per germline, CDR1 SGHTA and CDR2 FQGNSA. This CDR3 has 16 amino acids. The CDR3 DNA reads TGTGCCAGCAGCTTGGCGACGAGCGGGGGCTGGGGCGAGCAGTTCTTC. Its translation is CASSLATSGGWGEQFF.

The CDR3 bases are TGTGCCAGCAGTTACCAGGCAGGAGGGGGCGAGCAGTACTTC. It yields the protein CASSYQAGGGEQYF. V is TRBV6-6 and J is TRBJ2-7; either TRBD1 or TRBD2 may fit D (6 bases each). The germline V gene encodes CDR1 MNHNY and CDR2 SVGAGI (reference sequence). The CDR3 loop spans 14 amino acids. Trimming cost V 2 bases and J 6 bases, with 14 bases left between them.

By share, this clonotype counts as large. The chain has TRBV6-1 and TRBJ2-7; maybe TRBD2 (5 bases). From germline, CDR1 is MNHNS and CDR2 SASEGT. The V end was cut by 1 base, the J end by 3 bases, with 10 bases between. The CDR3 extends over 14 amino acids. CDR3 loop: CASSEVRRSYEQYF. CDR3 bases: TGTGCCAGCAGTGAAGTAAGGAGGAGCTACGAGCAGTACTTC.

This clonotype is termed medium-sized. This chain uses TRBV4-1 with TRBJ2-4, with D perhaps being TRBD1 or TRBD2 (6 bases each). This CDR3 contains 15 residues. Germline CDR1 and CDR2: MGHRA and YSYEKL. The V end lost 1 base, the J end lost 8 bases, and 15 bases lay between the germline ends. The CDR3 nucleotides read TGCGCCAGCAGCCAAGGGGGGGCTACATGGGACATTCAGTACTTC. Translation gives CASSQGGATWDIQYF.

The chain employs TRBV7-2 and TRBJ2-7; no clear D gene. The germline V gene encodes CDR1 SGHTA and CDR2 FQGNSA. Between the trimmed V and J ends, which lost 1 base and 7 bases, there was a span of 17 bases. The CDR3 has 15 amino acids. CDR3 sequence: CASSLGPPSYNEQYF. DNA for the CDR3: TGTGCCAGCAGCTTAGGACCGCCGAGTTACAATGAGCAGTACTTC.

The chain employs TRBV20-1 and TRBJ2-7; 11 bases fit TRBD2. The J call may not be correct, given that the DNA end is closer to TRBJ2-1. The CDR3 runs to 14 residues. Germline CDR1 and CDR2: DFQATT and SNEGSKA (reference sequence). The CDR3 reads CSGTTSGRVDEQFF. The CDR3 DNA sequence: TGCAGTGGGACAACTAGCGGGAGAGTTGATGAGCAGTTCTTC.

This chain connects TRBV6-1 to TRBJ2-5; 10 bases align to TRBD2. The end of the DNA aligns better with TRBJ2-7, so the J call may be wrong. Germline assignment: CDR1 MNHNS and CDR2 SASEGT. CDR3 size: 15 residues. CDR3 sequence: CASSRRTSGGYEQYF. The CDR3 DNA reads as TGTGCCAGCAGCCGTCGGACTAGCGGAGGCTACGAGCAGTACTTC.

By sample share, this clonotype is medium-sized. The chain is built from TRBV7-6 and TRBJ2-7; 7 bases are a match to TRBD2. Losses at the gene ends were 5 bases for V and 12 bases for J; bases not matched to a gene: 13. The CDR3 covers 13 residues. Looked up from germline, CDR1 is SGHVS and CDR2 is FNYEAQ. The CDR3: CASSQASSGGVYF. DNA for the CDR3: TGTGCCAGCAGCCAAGCGTCTAGCGGAGGGGTGTACTTC.

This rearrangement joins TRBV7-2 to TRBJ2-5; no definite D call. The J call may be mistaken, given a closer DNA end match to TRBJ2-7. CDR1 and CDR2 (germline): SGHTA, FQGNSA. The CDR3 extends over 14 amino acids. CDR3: CASSLVWSSYEQYF. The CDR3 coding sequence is TGTGCCAGCAGCTTAGTCTGGTCCTCCTACGAGCAGTACTTC.

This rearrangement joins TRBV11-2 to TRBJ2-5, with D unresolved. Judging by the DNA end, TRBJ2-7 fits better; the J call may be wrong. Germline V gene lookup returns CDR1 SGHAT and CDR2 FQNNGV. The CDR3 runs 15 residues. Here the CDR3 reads CASSLYGGETYEQYF. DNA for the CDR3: TGTGCCAGCAGCTTATACGGCGGTGAGACCTACGAGCAGTACTTC.

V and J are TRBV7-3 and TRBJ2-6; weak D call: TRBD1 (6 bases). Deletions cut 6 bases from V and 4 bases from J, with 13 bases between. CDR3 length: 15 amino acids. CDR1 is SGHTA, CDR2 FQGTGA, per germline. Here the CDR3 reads CASRPMGAGANVLTF. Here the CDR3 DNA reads TGTGCCAGCAGGCCAATGGGGGCGGGGGCCAACGTCCTGACTTTC.

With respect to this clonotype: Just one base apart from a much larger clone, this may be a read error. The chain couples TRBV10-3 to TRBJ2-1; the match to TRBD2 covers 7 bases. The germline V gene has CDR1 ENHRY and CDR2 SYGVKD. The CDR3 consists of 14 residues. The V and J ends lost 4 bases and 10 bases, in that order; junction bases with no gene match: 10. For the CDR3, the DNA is TGTGCCATCAGTGTTCAGCGGGGTAGCTACGAGCAGTTCTTC. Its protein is CAISVQRGSYEQFF.